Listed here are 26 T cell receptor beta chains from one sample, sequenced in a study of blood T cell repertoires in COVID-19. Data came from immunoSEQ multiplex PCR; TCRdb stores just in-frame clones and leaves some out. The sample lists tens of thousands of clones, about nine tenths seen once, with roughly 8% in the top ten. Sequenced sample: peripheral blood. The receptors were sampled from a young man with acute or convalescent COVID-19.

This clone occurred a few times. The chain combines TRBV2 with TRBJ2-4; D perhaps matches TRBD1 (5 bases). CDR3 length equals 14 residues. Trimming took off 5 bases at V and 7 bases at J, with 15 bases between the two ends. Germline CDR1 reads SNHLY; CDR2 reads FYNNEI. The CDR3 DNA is TGTGCCAGCAGTAACGGGCAGGGCGGCAACATTCAGTACTTC. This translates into CASSNGQGGNIQYF.

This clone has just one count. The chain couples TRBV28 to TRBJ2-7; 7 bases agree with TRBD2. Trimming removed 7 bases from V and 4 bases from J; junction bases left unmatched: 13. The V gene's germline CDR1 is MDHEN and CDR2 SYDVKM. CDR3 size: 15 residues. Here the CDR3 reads CASMRRREYKYEQYF. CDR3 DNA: TGTGCCAGCATGAGAAGGCGGGAGTATAAGTACGAGCAGTACTTC. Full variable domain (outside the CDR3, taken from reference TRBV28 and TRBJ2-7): DVKVTQSSRYLVKRTGEKVFLECVQDMDHENMFWYRQDPGLGLRLIYFSYDVKMKEKGDIPEGYSVSREKKERFSLILESASTNQTSMYLCASMRRREYKYEQYFGPGTRLTVT.

CDR3 DNA sequence: TGTGCCAGTAGTACTACAGGGTCGGACGGAAACACCATATATTTT. This codes for CASSTTGSDGNTIYF. The chain joins TRBV19 to TRBJ1-3, with a tentative D call TRBD1 (6 bases). From germline, CDR1 is LNHDA and CDR2 SQIVND (reference sequence). The CDR3 is 15 residues long. The V and J ends lost 4 bases and 4 bases respectively, with 14 bases between them. The full variable domain, with the rest looked up from reference TRBV19 and TRBJ1-3, is DGGITQSPKYLFRKEGQNVTLSCEQNLNHDAMYWYRQDPGQGLRLIYYSQIVNDFQKGDIAEGYSVSREKKESFPLTVTSAQKNPTAFYLCASSTTGSDGNTIYFGEGSWLTVV.

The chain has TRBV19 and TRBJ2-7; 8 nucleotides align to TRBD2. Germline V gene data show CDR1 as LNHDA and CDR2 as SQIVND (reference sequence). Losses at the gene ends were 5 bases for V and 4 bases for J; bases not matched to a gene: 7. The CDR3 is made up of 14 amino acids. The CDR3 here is CASSATSGAYEQYF. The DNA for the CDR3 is TGTGCCAGTAGTGCCACTAGCGGAGCATACGAGCAGTACTTC. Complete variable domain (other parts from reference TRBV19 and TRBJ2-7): DGGITQSPKYLFRKEGQNVTLSCEQNLNHDAMYWYRQDPGQGLRLIYYSQIVNDFQKGDIAEGYSVSREKKESFPLTVTSAQKNPTAFYLCASSATSGAYEQYFGPGTRLTVT.

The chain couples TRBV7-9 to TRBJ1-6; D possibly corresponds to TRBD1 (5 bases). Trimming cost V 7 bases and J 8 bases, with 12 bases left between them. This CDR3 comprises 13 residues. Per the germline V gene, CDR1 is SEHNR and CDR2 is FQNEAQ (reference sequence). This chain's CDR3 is CASTGGGDSPLHF. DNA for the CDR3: TGTGCCAGCACTGGGGGGGGTGATTCACCCCTCCACTTT.

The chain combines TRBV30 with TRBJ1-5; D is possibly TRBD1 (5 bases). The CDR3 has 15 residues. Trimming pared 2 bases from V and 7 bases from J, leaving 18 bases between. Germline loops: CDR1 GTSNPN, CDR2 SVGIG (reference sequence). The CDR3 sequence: CAWSPLGAGEQPQHF. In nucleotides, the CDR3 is TGTGCCTGGAGTCCGCTCGGAGCGGGGGAGCAGCCCCAGCATTTT.

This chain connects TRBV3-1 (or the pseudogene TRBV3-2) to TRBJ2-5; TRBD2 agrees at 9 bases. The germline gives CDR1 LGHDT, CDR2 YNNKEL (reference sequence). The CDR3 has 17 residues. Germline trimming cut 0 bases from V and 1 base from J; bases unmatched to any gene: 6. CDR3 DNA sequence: TGTGCCAGCAGCCAAGATTGGGCGGGAGGGTTCCAAGAGACCCAGTACTTC. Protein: CASSQDWAGGFQETQYF.

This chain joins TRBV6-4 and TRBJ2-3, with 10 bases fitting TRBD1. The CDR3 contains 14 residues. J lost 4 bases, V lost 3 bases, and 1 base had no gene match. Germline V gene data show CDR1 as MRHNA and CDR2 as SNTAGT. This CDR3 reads CASSETGGADTQYF. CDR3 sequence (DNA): TGTGCCAGCAGTGAGACAGGGGGCGCAGATACGCAGTATTTT.

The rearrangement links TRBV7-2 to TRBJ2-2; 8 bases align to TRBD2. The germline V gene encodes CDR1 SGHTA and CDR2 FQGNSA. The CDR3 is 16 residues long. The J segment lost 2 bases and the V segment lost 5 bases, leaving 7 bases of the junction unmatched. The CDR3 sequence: CASSLNSGTNTGELFF. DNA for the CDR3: TGTGCCAGCAGCCTGAATAGCGGGACTAACACCGGGGAGCTGTTTTTT.

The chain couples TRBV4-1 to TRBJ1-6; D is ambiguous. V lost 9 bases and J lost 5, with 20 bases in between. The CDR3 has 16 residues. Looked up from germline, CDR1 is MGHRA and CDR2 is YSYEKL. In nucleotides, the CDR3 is TGCGCCAGTCTCGTCAACCTCGGGAGCAATAATTCACCCCTCCACTTT. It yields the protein CASLVNLGSNNSPLHF.

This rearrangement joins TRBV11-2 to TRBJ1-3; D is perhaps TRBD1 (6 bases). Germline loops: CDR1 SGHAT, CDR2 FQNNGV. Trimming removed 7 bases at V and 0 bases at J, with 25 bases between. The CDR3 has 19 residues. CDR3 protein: CASTTGRGGQRPSGNTIYF. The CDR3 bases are TGTGCCAGCACCACGGGAAGGGGGGGGCAACGGCCCTCTGGAAACACCATATATTTT.

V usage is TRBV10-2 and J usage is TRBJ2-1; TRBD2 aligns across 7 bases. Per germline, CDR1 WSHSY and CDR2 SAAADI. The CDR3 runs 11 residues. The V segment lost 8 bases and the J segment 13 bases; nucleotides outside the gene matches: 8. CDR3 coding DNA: TGCGCCAGCGGTAACGGGAGGAATCAGTTCTTC. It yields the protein CASGNGRNQFF.

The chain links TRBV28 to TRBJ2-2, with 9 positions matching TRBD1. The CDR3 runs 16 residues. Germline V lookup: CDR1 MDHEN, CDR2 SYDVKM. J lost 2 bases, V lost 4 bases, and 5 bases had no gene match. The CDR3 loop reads CASSSYRGRNTGELFF. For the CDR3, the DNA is TGTGCCAGCAGTTCTTACAGGGGGCGAAACACCGGGGAGCTGTTTTTT.

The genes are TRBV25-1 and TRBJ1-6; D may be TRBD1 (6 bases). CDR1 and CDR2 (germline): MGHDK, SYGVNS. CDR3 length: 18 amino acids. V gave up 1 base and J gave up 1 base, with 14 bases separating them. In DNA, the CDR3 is TGTGCCAGCAGTGAATCACAGGGTATCGGTTCCTATAATTCACCCCTCCACTTT. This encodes CASSESQGIGSYNSPLHF.

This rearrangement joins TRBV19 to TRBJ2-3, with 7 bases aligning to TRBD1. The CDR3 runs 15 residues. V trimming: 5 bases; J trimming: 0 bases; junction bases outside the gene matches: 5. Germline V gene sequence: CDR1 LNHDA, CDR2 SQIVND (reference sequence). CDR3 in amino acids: CASSADRRSTDTQYF. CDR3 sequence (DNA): TGTGCCAGTAGTGCGGACAGGCGAAGCACAGATACGCAGTATTTT. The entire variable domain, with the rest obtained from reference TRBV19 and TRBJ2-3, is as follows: DGGITQSPKYLFRKEGQNVTLSCEQNLNHDAMYWYRQDPGQGLRLIYYSQIVNDFQKGDIAEGYSVSREKKESFPLTVTSAQKNPTAFYLCASSADRRSTDTQYFGPGTRLTVL.

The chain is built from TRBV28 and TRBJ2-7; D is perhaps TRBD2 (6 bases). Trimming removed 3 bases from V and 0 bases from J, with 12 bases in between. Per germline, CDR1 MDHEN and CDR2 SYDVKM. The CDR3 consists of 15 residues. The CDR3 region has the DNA TGTGCCAGCAGTTTCCGGGACTCGTCCTCCTACGAGCAGTACTTC. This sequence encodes CASSFRDSSSYEQYF.

CDR3 region: CSVQGAAGYTF. CDR3 nucleotides: TGCAGCGTCCAGGGGGCAGCGGGCTACACCTTC. V gene TRBV29-1 combines with J gene TRBJ1-2, with TRBD1 matching 8 bases. V lost 6 bases to trimming and J lost 8 bases; unmatched junction nucleotides: 5. CDR3 length equals 11 residues. Germline V gives CDR1 SQVTM, CDR2 ANQGSEA.

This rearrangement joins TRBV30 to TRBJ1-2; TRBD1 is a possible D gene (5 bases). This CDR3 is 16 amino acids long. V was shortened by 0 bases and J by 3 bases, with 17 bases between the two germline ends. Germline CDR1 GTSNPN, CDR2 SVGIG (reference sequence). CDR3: CAWSVRWPGRDYGYTF. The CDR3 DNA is TGTGCCTGGAGTGTACGATGGCCAGGGAGGGACTATGGCTACACCTTC.

The CDR3, as DNA: TGTGCCAGCAGCTCCCCTGGGGGGGAGCAGTATTTT. Its protein product is CASSSPGGEQYF. The V gene is TRBV5-4, the J gene TRBJ2-3; 7 bases map to TRBD2. CDR1 is SGHNT and CDR2 is YYREEE in the germline V gene (reference sequence). After removal of 3 bases from V and 11 bases from J, the junction contained 6 bases not matched to a gene. CDR3 size: 12 residues.

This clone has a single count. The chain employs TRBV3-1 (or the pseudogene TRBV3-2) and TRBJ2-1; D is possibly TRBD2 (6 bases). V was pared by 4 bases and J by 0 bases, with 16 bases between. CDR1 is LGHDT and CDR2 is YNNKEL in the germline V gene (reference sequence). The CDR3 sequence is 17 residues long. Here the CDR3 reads CASSPKTRQISYNEQFF. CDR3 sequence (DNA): TGTGCCAGCAGCCCAAAGACTAGACAAATCTCCTACAATGAGCAGTTCTTC.

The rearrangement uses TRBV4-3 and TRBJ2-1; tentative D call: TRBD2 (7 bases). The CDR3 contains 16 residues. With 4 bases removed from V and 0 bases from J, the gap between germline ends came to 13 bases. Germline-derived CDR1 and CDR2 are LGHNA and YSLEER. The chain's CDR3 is CASSREGDLSYNEQFF. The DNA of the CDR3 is TGCGCCAGCAGCCGGGAGGGGGACCTCTCCTACAATGAGCAGTTCTTC.

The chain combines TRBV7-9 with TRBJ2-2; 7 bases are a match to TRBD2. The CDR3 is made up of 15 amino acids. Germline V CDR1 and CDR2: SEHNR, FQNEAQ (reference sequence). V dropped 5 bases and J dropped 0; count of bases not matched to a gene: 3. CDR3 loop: CASSRGTTNTGELFF. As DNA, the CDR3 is TGTGCCAGCAGCCGCGGGACTACGAACACCGGGGAGCTGTTTTTT. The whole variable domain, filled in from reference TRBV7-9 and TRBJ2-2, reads DTGVSQNPRHKITKRGQNVTFRCDPISEHNRLYWYRQTLGQGPEFLTYFQNEAQLEKSRLLSDRFSAERPKGSFSTLEIQRTEQGDSAMYLCASSRGTTNTGELFFGEGSRLTVL.

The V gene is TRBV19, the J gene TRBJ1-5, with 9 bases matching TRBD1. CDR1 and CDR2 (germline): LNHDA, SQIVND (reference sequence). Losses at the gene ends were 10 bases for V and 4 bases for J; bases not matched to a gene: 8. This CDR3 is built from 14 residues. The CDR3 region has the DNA TGTGCCACCCTCGGGACAGGGCGGAATCAGCCCCAGCATTTT. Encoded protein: CATLGTGRNQPQHF.

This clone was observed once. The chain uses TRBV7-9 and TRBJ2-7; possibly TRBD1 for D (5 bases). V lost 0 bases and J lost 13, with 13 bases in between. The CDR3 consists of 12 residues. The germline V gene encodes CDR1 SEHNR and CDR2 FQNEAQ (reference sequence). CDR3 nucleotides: TGTGCCAGCAGCTTAGCGTGGCAGGGATTCTACTTC. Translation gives CASSLAWQGFYF.

In DNA form, the CDR3 reads TGTGCCACCAGTGCGGCAGGCATCCACCAACGAGATACGCAGTATTTT. Translating it yields CATSAAGIHQRDTQYF. The chain has TRBV24-1 and TRBJ2-3, with unresolved D. The CDR3 has 16 amino acids. V was pared by 5 bases and J by 5 bases, with 19 bases between. Germline V gene data show CDR1 as KGHDR and CDR2 as SFDVKD.

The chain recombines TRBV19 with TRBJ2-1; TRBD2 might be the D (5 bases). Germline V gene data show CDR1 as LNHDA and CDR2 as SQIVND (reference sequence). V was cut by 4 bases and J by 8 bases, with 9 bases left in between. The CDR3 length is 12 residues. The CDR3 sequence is CASSNERDEQFF. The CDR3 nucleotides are TGTGCCAGTAGTAACGAGAGGGATGAGCAGTTCTTC.